The 10 T cell receptor beta chains below come from one sample, sequenced in a study of blood T cell repertoires in COVID-19. Assay: immunoSEQ multiplex PCR; the TCRdb copy retains only in-frame clones and omits some. The table records 110,000 or so clones, 81% of them present only once. Material for sequencing was peripheral blood. The receptors derive from a man between 45 and 60 years old with acute or convalescent COVID-19.

V gene TRBV5-1 combines with J gene TRBJ1-5; the D is unclear. V dropped 0 bases and J dropped 5 bases, with 18 bases sitting between them. CDR1 and CDR2 from the germline V gene are SGHRS and YFSETQ. CDR3 size: 17 residues. CDR3 amino acids: CASSLDPGESSDQPQHF. The CDR3 DNA sequence: TGCGCCAGCAGCTTGGATCCGGGAGAAAGCTCCGATCAGCCCCAGCATTTT.

This clone appeared a single time. V and J are TRBV12-3 or TRBV12-4 and TRBJ2-1; 7 bases align to TRBD2. This CDR3 spans 13 amino acids. Trimming at V came to 6 bases and at J to 6 bases, leaving 5 bases not matched to a gene. Here the CDR3 DNA reads TGTGCCAGCAGCCTGGGACTAACCAATGAGCAGTTCTTC. This codes for CASSLGLTNEQFF.

V usage is TRBV2 and J usage is TRBJ2-1, with 12 bases fitting TRBD1. Trimming at V came to 1 base and at J to 9 bases, leaving 4 bases not matched to a gene. The CDR3 totals 15 residues. Germline V gives CDR1 SNHLY, CDR2 FYNNEI. The CDR3 DNA sequence: TGTGCCAGCAGTGAAGGGGGACAGGGGGCGGCTGAGCAGTTCTTC. This sequence encodes CASSEGGQGAAEQFF.

The chain recombines TRBV19 with TRBJ1-1; D might be TRBD1 (5 bases). The CDR3 runs to 16 residues. The V gene's germline CDR1 is LNHDA and CDR2 SQIVND (reference sequence). V lost 6 bases and J 7 bases, leaving 24 bases between the germline ends. This chain's CDR3 is CASSDPRGIRSFEAFF. CDR3 bases: TGTGCCAGTAGCGACCCCCGGGGGATCAGAAGCTTTGAAGCTTTCTTT.

This chain connects TRBV28 to TRBJ1-6, with 10 bases fitting TRBD1. Germline CDR1 is MDHEN and CDR2 is SYDVKM. The junction had 8 bases not matched to a gene; V was cut back by 6 bases and J by 9 bases. The CDR3 runs 15 residues. In DNA form, the CDR3 reads TGTGCCAGCAGCTCGGGACAGGGGCGGAGTTCACCCCTCCACTTT. Translating gives CASSSGQGRSSPLHF.

This rearrangement joins TRBV12-5 to TRBJ1-5; 8 nucleotides line up with TRBD1. From germline, CDR1 is LGHNT and CDR2 FRNRAP. V lost 2 bases to trimming and J lost 0 bases; unmatched junction nucleotides: 9. This CDR3 spans 18 amino acids. DNA of the CDR3: TGTGCTAGTGGTTTGCTAACGACAGGGGACTATAGCAATCAGCCCCAGCATTTT. It yields the protein CASGLLTTGDYSNQPQHF.

The rearrangement joins TRBV4-1 to TRBJ2-1; D unclear. V was trimmed by 0 bases and J by 12 bases, leaving 18 bases between them. This CDR3 spans 15 amino acids. Germline loops: CDR1 MGHRA, CDR2 YSYEKL. In nucleotides, the CDR3 is TGCGCCAGCAGCCAAGATAATTATGCAGGCCTAAGGCAGTTCTTC. It codes for CASSQDNYAGLRQFF.

The chain carries TRBV27 and TRBJ2-7; 12 nucleotides agree with TRBD2. Germline lookup yields CDR1 MNHEY and CDR2 SMNVEV (reference sequence). J gave up 3 bases and V 5 bases, and 5 bases lay outside the gene matches. The CDR3 sequence is 15 residues long. CDR3 region: CASSPRTSGVYEQYF. The CDR3 region has the DNA TGTGCCAGCAGTCCACGGACTAGCGGGGTCTACGAGCAGTACTTC.

This clone showed up just a few times. V gene TRBV25-1 combines with J gene TRBJ1-2, with TRBD1 identical over 8 bases. CDR1 is MGHDK, CDR2 SYGVNS, per germline. This CDR3 comprises 12 residues. Trimming removed 7 bases from V and 8 bases from J; junction bases left unmatched: 6. In nucleotides, the CDR3 is TGTGCCAGCACAGGGGGCTCCTGGGGCTACACCTTC. Protein: CASTGGSWGYTF.

The rearrangement links TRBV19 to TRBJ1-2; 7 bases map to TRBD1. Germline V gene lookup returns CDR1 LNHDA and CDR2 SQIVND (reference sequence). Trimming took 5 bases from V and 4 from J; bases not matched to a gene: 10. The CDR3 runs 15 residues. DNA of the CDR3: TGTGCCAGTAGTCCAGGGTCCGGGACAGCCTATGGCTACACCTTC. Amino acids: CASSPGSGTAYGYTF.